Presented here are 21 T cell receptor beta chains from one specimen sequenced in a study of OX40 agonist ivuxolimab in advanced cancers. The method was immunoSEQ multiplex PCR; TCRdb's version includes in-frame clones alone and lacks a portion of them. The table records about 24,000 clones, around 83% of them present only once. The sequenced sample was CD4+ or CD8+ T cells sorted from blood, obtained in a trial of the OX40 agonist ivuxolimab. All receptors come from an adult with an advanced solid tumor such as melanoma, head and neck, liver or kidney cancer.

The chain carries TRBV9 and TRBJ2-5; 8 nucleotides align to TRBD1. The J call is uncertain, as TRBJ2-7 better fits the DNA end. Germline loops: CDR1 SGDLS, CDR2 YYNGEE. The CDR3 consists of 15 residues. CDR3 DNA: TGTGCCAGCAGCCGACGACAGGGGATCTCCTACGAGCAGTACTTC. Amino acid sequence: CASSRRQGISYEQYF.

This chain links TRBV7-8 with TRBJ2-1; 12 positions match TRBD2. CDR3 size: 16 residues. From germline, CDR1 is SGHVS and CDR2 FQNEAQ. V shed 4 bases, J shed 6 bases, and the junction held 7 bases outside the gene matches. The DNA for the CDR3 is TGTGCCAGCAGCTCGTCGACTAGCGGGAGTCCCAATGAGCAGTTCTTC. Translating gives CASSSSTSGSPNEQFF.

V is TRBV4-3 and J is TRBJ1-3; D is ambiguous. The CDR3 consists of 17 residues. CDR1 LGHNA and CDR2 YSLEER come from the germline V gene. The V and J ends lost 4 bases and 5 bases respectively, with 21 bases between them. CDR3 loop: CASSPKVAGGVRNTIYF. The CDR3, as DNA: TGCGCCAGCAGCCCCAAGGTGGCGGGCGGGGTAAGAAACACCATATATTTT.

This chain joins TRBV7-2 and TRBJ2-6; 8 bases match TRBD2. The CDR3 contains 18 residues. V shed 6 bases, J shed 0 bases, and the junction held 10 bases outside the gene matches. CDR1 and CDR2 from the germline V gene are SGHTA and FQGNSA. CDR3 in amino acids: CASSLRGALSSGANVLTF. DNA for the CDR3: TGTGCCAGCAGTTTGCGGGGGGCCCTTAGCTCTGGGGCCAACGTCCTGACTTTC.

V and J are TRBV6-6 and TRBJ2-2, with D maybe TRBD2 (7 bases). V lost 2 bases to trimming and J lost 5 bases, with 12 bases between them. This CDR3 region has 15 residues. The V gene's germline CDR1 is MNHNY and CDR2 SVGAGI (reference sequence). This chain's CDR3 is CASSYEGGGTGELFF. The CDR3 DNA is TGTGCCAGCAGTTACGAGGGGGGAGGGACCGGGGAGCTGTTTTTT.

Notes on this clone: Other DNA sequences in the sample encode the same CDR3. The V and J genes are TRBV9 and TRBJ2-3, with 9 bases fitting TRBD1. The CDR3 runs to 14 residues. Germline lookup yields CDR1 SGDLS and CDR2 YYNGEE. The trim removed 3 bases at V and 4 bases at J, leaving 3 bases unmatched. The DNA of the CDR3 is TGTGCCAGCAGCGCGGGACAGGGTCCAGATACGCAGTATTTT. Amino acid sequence: CASSAGQGPDTQYF.

The V and J genes are TRBV19 and TRBJ2-3; no clear D gene. Trimming removed 5 bases at V and 6 bases at J, with 15 bases between. This CDR3 region has 14 residues. The germline V gene has CDR1 LNHDA and CDR2 SQIVND (reference sequence). CDR3 DNA sequence: TGTGCCAGTAGTGCCCGCCTTCGCGTGGATACGCAGTATTTT. Translated, it gives CASSARLRVDTQYF. Supplemented by reference TRBV19 and TRBJ2-3, the full variable domain reads DGGITQSPKYLFRKEGQNVTLSCEQNLNHDAMYWYRQDPGQGLRLIYYSQIVNDFQKGDIAEGYSVSREKKESFPLTVTSAQKNPTAFYLCASSARLRVDTQYFGPGTRLTVL.

This chain connects TRBV6-6 to TRBJ1-2; D ambiguous. V lost 0 bases, J lost 2 bases, and 7 bases lay in between. The CDR3 consists of 14 residues. Germline loops: CDR1 MNHNY, CDR2 SVGAGI (reference sequence). This chain's CDR3 is CASSYSEGNYGYTF. The CDR3 DNA reads TGTGCCAGCAGTTACTCAGAGGGAAACTATGGCTACACCTTC.

The J gene is TRBJ2-7, the V gene TRBV6-6, with D tentatively TRBD1 (6 bases). Trimming removed 7 bases from V and 2 bases from J, with 15 bases in between. The CDR3 runs to 14 residues. Per the germline V gene, CDR1 is MNHNY and CDR2 is SVGAGI (reference sequence). CDR3: CASTQTGGTYEQYF. As DNA, the CDR3 is TGTGCCAGCACCCAGACAGGTGGCACCTACGAGCAGTACTTC.

The chain uses TRBV5-1 and TRBJ2-3, with D maybe TRBD1 (5 bases). CDR3 length: 15 amino acids. Germline V gives CDR1 SGHRS, CDR2 YFSETQ. Trimming removed 2 bases from V and 5 bases from J, with 15 bases in between. The CDR3: CASSLQDSHLDTQYF. Written as DNA, the CDR3 is TGCGCCAGCAGCTTACAGGATTCCCATTTAGATACGCAGTATTTT.

The chain has TRBV6-5 and TRBJ2-7, with D possibly being TRBD1 (6 bases). Germline V gene sequence: CDR1 MNHEY, CDR2 SVGAGI. The CDR3 contains 15 residues. The V gene lost 0 bases and the J gene lost 3 bases, with 12 bases spanning the gap. Here the CDR3 reads CASSYSTGSNYEQYF. The CDR3 coding sequence is TGTGCCAGCAGTTACTCGACAGGTTCAAACTACGAGCAGTACTTC.

The genes are TRBV9 and TRBJ2-1, with 11 bases identical to TRBD1. Unmatched junction bases numbered 1, after V lost 0 bases and J lost 5 bases. Germline V gene sequence: CDR1 SGDLS, CDR2 YYNGEE. The CDR3 loop spans 15 amino acids. The CDR3 reads CASSVGTGGNNEQFF. The CDR3 region has the DNA TGTGCCAGCAGCGTAGGGACAGGGGGCAACAATGAGCAGTTCTTC.

V usage is TRBV28 and J usage is TRBJ2-5; D ambiguous. TRBJ2-7 matches the DNA end more closely, so the J call is doubtful. The CDR3 extends over 12 amino acids. CDR1 and CDR2 (germline): MDHEN, SYDVKM. DNA of the CDR3: TGTGCCAGCAGTTTAAATGGATTCGAGCAGTACTTC. Protein: CASSLNGFEQYF.

This chain joins TRBV15 and TRBJ1-2, with D uncertain. CDR3 length: 15 residues. Looked up from germline, CDR1 is LNHNV and CDR2 is YYDKDF (reference sequence). Trimming took off 0 bases at V and 6 bases at J, with 14 bases between the two ends. The CDR3 nucleotides are TGTGCCACCAGCAGAGAGGTCGGGAATGTTGATGGCTACACCTTC. It codes for CATSREVGNVDGYTF.

The genes are TRBV19 and TRBJ2-7; 8 nucleotides align to TRBD2. With V trimmed by 4 bases and J by 3 bases, 8 bases remained unmatched. From germline, CDR1 is LNHDA and CDR2 SQIVND (reference sequence). The CDR3 extends over 15 amino acids. The CDR3 bases are TGTGCCAGTAGTACGCGACTAGCGAGCAACTACGAGCAGTACTTC. This codes for CASSTRLASNYEQYF.

This clone was observed a single time. The rearrangement uses TRBV5-6 and TRBJ2-1; D ambiguous. The germline V gene encodes CDR1 SGHDT and CDR2 YYEEEE. Trimming shortened V by 0 bases and J by 10 bases, and 14 bases separated the two germline ends. The CDR3 is 14 amino acids. This CDR3 is CASSLGASIGEQFF. The CDR3 DNA sequence: TGTGCCAGCAGCTTGGGGGCCAGTATTGGGGAGCAGTTCTTC.

This rearrangement joins TRBV7-6 to TRBJ2-3; D may be TRBD2 (6 bases). Germline CDR1 SGHVS, CDR2 FNYEAQ. Trimming shortened V by 3 bases and J by 6 bases, and 19 bases separated the two germline ends. CDR3 length equals 16 residues. CDR3 sequence (DNA): TGTGCCAGCAGCTTCGGTAGCGGATCCCCTGCGGATACGCAGTATTTT. Residues: CASSFGSGSPADTQYF.

V is TRBV4-3 and J is TRBJ2-3, with a possible D match to TRBD2 (5 bases). CDR3 length equals 13 residues. V gave up 4 bases and J gave up 0 bases, with 5 bases separating them. CDR1 is LGHNA and CDR2 is YSLEER in the germline V gene. CDR3 coding DNA: TGCGCCAGCAGCCGGACTAGCACAGATACGCAGTATTTT. Translation: CASSRTSTDTQYF.

The chain combines TRBV5-5 with TRBJ2-1, with TRBD2 as a possible D gene (6 bases). The CDR3 loop spans 16 amino acids. V lost 1 base, J lost 2 bases, and 13 bases lay in between. Germline values: CDR1 SGHKS, CDR2 YYEKEE (reference sequence). The CDR3 region is CASSLPSVPPYNEQFF. The CDR3 region has the DNA TGTGCCAGCAGCTTGCCTAGCGTTCCACCCTACAATGAGCAGTTCTTC.

This clone showed up just a few times. The genes are TRBV19 and TRBJ2-6; weak D call: TRBD2 (5 bases). The V gene's germline CDR1 is LNHDA and CDR2 SQIVND (reference sequence). There are 15 residues in the CDR3. V gave up 5 bases and J gave up 0 bases, with 8 bases separating them. Here the CDR3 reads CASSRTSSGANVLTF. CDR3 sequence (DNA): TGTGCCAGTAGTCGCACTAGCTCTGGGGCCAACGTCCTGACTTTC.

This rearrangement joins TRBV11-1 to TRBJ2-4; no firm D call. V lost 5 bases and J lost 0, with 8 bases in between. The CDR3 runs to 14 residues. Germline CDR1 is SGHAT and CDR2 is FQDESV (reference sequence). The CDR3 region is CASSETLAKNIQYF. The DNA of the CDR3 is TGTGCCAGCAGCGAAACATTAGCCAAAAACATTCAGTACTTC.